This T cell receptor (beta chain) is drawn from a study of glioma-infiltrating T cells. As for the study in general: Samples included WHO grade II oligodendrogliomas or astrocytomas and initial-diagnosis grade IV glioblastomas.

CDR1 is KGHDR, CDR2 SFDVKD, per germline. The CDR3 is 17 amino acids. Trimming pared 4 bases from V and 5 bases from J, leaving 21 bases between. With respect to this clonotype: Its matching antigen is unknown.

Amplification of TCR alpha and beta CDR3 regions from RNA used iRepertoire nested multiplex PCR. TCRdb re-called the multiplex PCR reads through MiXCR, storing one row per CDR3 protein. The sample carries about 380,000 distinct CDR3 sequences, about 40% recorded once. Findings of the study overall: Tissue and blood shared very few CDR3 sequences.

The V gene is TRBV24-1, the J gene TRBJ2-3; TRBD2 might be the D (7 bases). The receptor's source is a human donor with low-grade glioma or glioblastoma, undergoing nonglioma brain surgery, or in good health (not recorded which). Material for sequencing was glioma tissue, nonneoplastic brain tissue, or PBMCs (not recorded which). CDR3 loop: CATSDSPGWGGGDTQYF. Written as DNA, the CDR3 is TGTGCCACCAGTGACTCCCCCGGTTGGGGAGGGGGAGATACGCAGTATTTT.